The rows below give T cell receptor beta chains drawn from one sample of a study of T-cell reconstitution after alpha-beta-depleted transplantation in children. TCRdb recomputed calls from the PCR reads with MiXCR, one row per CDR3 protein. The sample comprises about 980,000 distinct CDR3 sequences, about 29% of which are singletons, and approximately 30% rests with the top ten. The sample here was PBMCs, mostly from graft donor cells, taken 360 days after TCRalphabeta/CD19-depleted stem cell transplant. Every receptor here comes from a boy under two years old who had a stem cell transplant for SCID, so the T cells may come from the graft donor. Each CDR3 is given with its conserved first and last residue. The order of the fields is J gene, clone size, CDR3 length, V gene, D gene, CDR3 DNA, CDR3 protein. The D gene is left open where the match is weak. The size field is filled for only some rows; it gives once, few, many or a size class.

J gene: TRBJ1-2; clone size: few; CDR3 length: 12; V gene: TRBV29-1; D gene: NA; CDR3 DNA: TGCAGCGTTGAGAGGTCGGTTGGGGGCTACACCTTC; CDR3 protein: CSVERSVGGYTF
J gene: TRBJ2-1; clone size: NA; CDR3 length: 18; V gene: TRBV5-1; D gene: TRBD2; CDR3 DNA: TGCGCCAGCAGCATTCGCAGCGGGGGCCATAGCTCCTACAATGAGCAGTTCTTC; CDR3 protein: CASSIRSGGHSSYNEQFF
J gene: TRBJ1-2; clone size: few; CDR3 length: 14; V gene: TRBV9; D gene: NA; CDR3 DNA: TGTGCCAGCAGCGTAGGACTGGGCCAGGGTGGCTACACCTTC; CDR3 protein: CASSVGLGQGGYTF
J gene: TRBJ2-7; clone size: NA; CDR3 length: 15; V gene: TRBV6-2/TRBV6-3; D gene: NA; CDR3 DNA: TGTGCCAGCAGTTACACCCCGGCCAGCTCCTACGAGCAGTACTTC; CDR3 protein: CASSYTPASSYEQYF
J gene: TRBJ2-5; clone size: once; CDR3 length: 11; V gene: TRBV14; D gene: NA; CDR3 DNA: TGTGCCAGCAGCCAAGCACGGACCCAGTACTTC; CDR3 protein: CASSQARTQYF
J gene: TRBJ1-6; clone size: few; CDR3 length: 15; V gene: TRBV5-6; D gene: NA; CDR3 DNA: TGTGCCAGCAGCTTCGCAGGGGTCTATAATTCACCCCTCCACTTT; CDR3 protein: CASSFAGVYNSPLHF
J gene: TRBJ2-3; clone size: once; CDR3 length: 13; V gene: TRBV7-3; D gene: NA; CDR3 DNA: TGTGCCAGCAGCTTGACTCACCAGGATACGCAGTATTTT; CDR3 protein: CASSLTHQDTQYF
J gene: TRBJ2-5; clone size: few; CDR3 length: 14; V gene: TRBV12-3/TRBV12-4; D gene: NA; CDR3 DNA: TGTGCCAGCAGTCTCCAGACCTGGGACGAGACCCAGTACTTC; CDR3 protein: CASSLQTWDETQYF
J gene: TRBJ2-5; clone size: few; CDR3 length: 16; V gene: TRBV6-2/TRBV6-3; D gene: NA; CDR3 DNA: TGTGCCAGCAGCCAGAGCCCCCTCAGGAGTTCAGGGACCCAGTACTTC; CDR3 protein: CASSQSPLRSSGTQYF
J gene: TRBJ1-5; clone size: few; CDR3 length: 15; V gene: TRBV10-2; D gene: NA; CDR3 DNA: TGCGCCAGCAGTGAAGGCGGACCGGGCAATCAGCCCCAGCATTTT; CDR3 protein: CASSEGGPGNQPQHF
J gene: TRBJ1-1; clone size: once; CDR3 length: 15; V gene: TRBV2; D gene: NA; CDR3 DNA: TGTGCCAGCGGGCCCCTCAGGTCTATGAACACTGAAGCTTTCTTT; CDR3 protein: CASGPLRSMNTEAFF
J gene: TRBJ2-5; clone size: NA; CDR3 length: 16; V gene: TRBV2; D gene: TRBD2; CDR3 DNA: TGTGCCAGCAGTCACTCGGGACTAGCGGCACAAGAGACCCAGTACTTC; CDR3 protein: CASSHSGLAAQETQYF
J gene: TRBJ1-4; clone size: NA; CDR3 length: 16; V gene: TRBV6-1; D gene: NA; CDR3 DNA: TGTGCCAGCAGTGGAGTCGGGGTCTGGGCTAATGAAAAACTGTTTTTT; CDR3 protein: CASSGVGVWANEKLFF
J gene: TRBJ2-3; clone size: few; CDR3 length: 17; V gene: TRBV9; D gene: TRBD2; CDR3 DNA: TGTGCCAGCAGCGCGACTAGCGGGGGGCCTAGCACAGATACGCAGTATTTT; CDR3 protein: CASSATSGGPSTDTQYF
J gene: TRBJ1-1; clone size: many; CDR3 length: 13; V gene: TRBV12-3/TRBV12-4; D gene: NA; CDR3 DNA: TGTGCCAGCAGCTCCCGACGGAACACTGAAGCTTTCTTT; CDR3 protein: CASSSRRNTEAFF
J gene: TRBJ2-3; clone size: few; CDR3 length: 14; V gene: TRBV20-1; D gene: TRBD1; CDR3 DNA: TGCAGTGCTAGAGTTGGACAGGGCACAGATACGCAGTATTTT; CDR3 protein: CSARVGQGTDTQYF
J gene: TRBJ2-3; clone size: few; CDR3 length: 15; V gene: TRBV2; D gene: NA; CDR3 DNA: TGTGCCAGCAGTCGCCTGGGGGGCCGGGCAGATACGCAGTATTTT; CDR3 protein: CASSRLGGRADTQYF
J gene: TRBJ2-6; clone size: few; CDR3 length: 14; V gene: TRBV6-5; D gene: NA; CDR3 DNA: TGTGCCAGCAGTTACTTCGGTGGGGCCAACGTCCTGACTTTC; CDR3 protein: CASSYFGGANVLTF
J gene: TRBJ2-1; clone size: many; CDR3 length: 13; V gene: TRBV12-3/TRBV12-4; D gene: NA; CDR3 DNA: TGTGCCAGCAGTTTAAGTCCATACAATGAGCAGTTCTTC; CDR3 protein: CASSLSPYNEQFF
J gene: TRBJ2-2; clone size: few; CDR3 length: 15; V gene: TRBV6-5; D gene: NA; CDR3 DNA: TGTGCCAGCAGTTACTCTAGGGGGAGAGGCGGGGAGCTGTTTTTT; CDR3 protein: CASSYSRGRGGELFF
J gene: TRBJ2-5; clone size: few; CDR3 length: 15; V gene: TRBV7-2; D gene: NA; CDR3 DNA: TGTGCCAGCAGCCTCCAGACCGGGCCGTGGGAGACCCAGTACTTC; CDR3 protein: CASSLQTGPWETQYF
J gene: TRBJ2-3; clone size: few; CDR3 length: 15; V gene: TRBV7-8; D gene: NA; CDR3 DNA: TGTGCCAGCAGCTTTATCAGTCGGCCCACAGATACGCAGTATTTT; CDR3 protein: CASSFISRPTDTQYF
J gene: TRBJ1-1; clone size: NA; CDR3 length: 14; V gene: TRBV7-2; D gene: NA; CDR3 DNA: TGTGCCAGCACCAAAGACACCCTGGGGACTGAAGCTTTCTTT; CDR3 protein: CASTKDTLGTEAFF
J gene: TRBJ2-7; clone size: few; CDR3 length: 14; V gene: TRBV5-1; D gene: TRBD2; CDR3 DNA: TGCGCCAGCAGCTTGGTCGGTGCGGGGGTGGAGCAGTACTTC; CDR3 protein: CASSLVGAGVEQYF
J gene: TRBJ2-3; clone size: few; CDR3 length: 15; V gene: TRBV11-3; D gene: NA; CDR3 DNA: TGTGCCAGCAGCCCGAGGATAAACTTGGGGGATACGCAGTATTTT; CDR3 protein: CASSPRINLGDTQYF
J gene: TRBJ2-7; clone size: NA; CDR3 length: 14; V gene: TRBV6-5; D gene: NA; CDR3 DNA: TGTGCCAGCAGTTACTCCACGTGGAACGGCGAGCAGTACTTC; CDR3 protein: CASSYSTWNGEQYF
J gene: TRBJ2-1; clone size: few; CDR3 length: 14; V gene: TRBV3-1; D gene: TRBD2; CDR3 DNA: TGTGCCAGCAGCCAAAGCGGGGGGAATTTGGAGCAGTTCTTC; CDR3 protein: CASSQSGGNLEQFF
J gene: TRBJ2-1; clone size: NA; CDR3 length: 15; V gene: TRBV7-6; D gene: TRBD2; CDR3 DNA: TGTGCCAGCAGCCCGGGCGGGGGATTCACCAATGAGCAGTTCTTC; CDR3 protein: CASSPGGGFTNEQFF
J gene: TRBJ1-2; clone size: few; CDR3 length: 12; V gene: TRBV28; D gene: TRBD1; CDR3 DNA: TGTGCCAGCAGCACCCCAGGGGGCGGCTACACCTTC; CDR3 protein: CASSTPGGGYTF
J gene: TRBJ1-1; clone size: few; CDR3 length: 16; V gene: TRBV5-1; D gene: NA; CDR3 DNA: TGCGCCAGCAGCTCTAAAAACCCAGGCGGGAACACTGAAGCTTTCTTT; CDR3 protein: CASSSKNPGGNTEAFF
J gene: TRBJ2-3; clone size: NA; CDR3 length: 15; V gene: TRBV18; D gene: NA; CDR3 DNA: TGTGCCAGCTCACCACAGGCAGGGGCAACAGATACGCAGTATTTT; CDR3 protein: CASSPQAGATDTQYF
J gene: TRBJ1-1; clone size: once; CDR3 length: 15; V gene: TRBV29-1; D gene: NA; CDR3 DNA: TGCAGCGTTGGCGGCATCTACCCCTTGAACACTGAAGCTTTCTTT; CDR3 protein: CSVGGIYPLNTEAFF
J gene: TRBJ2-1; clone size: NA; CDR3 length: 16; V gene: TRBV5-1; D gene: NA; CDR3 DNA: TGCGCCAGCAGCTTGGAGGCTAGCGTATCCTACAATGAGCAGTTCTTC; CDR3 protein: CASSLEASVSYNEQFF
J gene: TRBJ2-1; clone size: few; CDR3 length: 14; V gene: TRBV24-1; D gene: NA; CDR3 DNA: TGTGCCACCAGTGACCCGGGACTGAACAATGAGCAGTTCTTC; CDR3 protein: CATSDPGLNNEQFF
J gene: TRBJ2-1; clone size: NA; CDR3 length: 16; V gene: TRBV5-4; D gene: NA; CDR3 DNA: TGTGCCAGCAGCTTGTATTCAGGGGCGCGGTACAATGAGCAGTTCTTC; CDR3 protein: CASSLYSGARYNEQFF
J gene: TRBJ1-1; clone size: many; CDR3 length: 13; V gene: TRBV6-4; D gene: NA; CDR3 DNA: TGTGCCAGCAGTGCCCGGATGTACACTGAAGCTTTCTTT; CDR3 protein: CASSARMYTEAFF
J gene: TRBJ2-7; clone size: few; CDR3 length: 14; V gene: TRBV20-1; D gene: NA; CDR3 DNA: TGCAGTGCTAGTAGGTTGAGGCGGGGCTACGAGCAGTACTTC; CDR3 protein: CSASRLRRGYEQYF
J gene: TRBJ2-3; clone size: many; CDR3 length: 14; V gene: TRBV29-1; D gene: NA; CDR3 DNA: TGCAGCGCCGAGGACCCACTTCGAGGAGATACGCAGTATTTT; CDR3 protein: CSAEDPLRGDTQYF
J gene: TRBJ2-6; clone size: few; CDR3 length: 20; V gene: TRBV4-3; D gene: NA; CDR3 DNA: TGCGCCAGCAGCTACAAACAAGGGACACTTGGATACTCTGGGGCCAACGTCCTGACTTTC; CDR3 protein: CASSYKQGTLGYSGANVLTF
J gene: TRBJ2-1; clone size: once; CDR3 length: 17; V gene: TRBV12-3/TRBV12-4; D gene: TRBD2; CDR3 DNA: TGTGCCAGCAGTTTAAGCTCGCGGGGGGGCCTGGGGAATGAGCAGTTCTTC; CDR3 protein: CASSLSSRGGLGNEQFF
J gene: TRBJ2-7; clone size: many; CDR3 length: 15; V gene: TRBV5-1; D gene: NA; CDR3 DNA: TGTGCCAGCAGCTTGGCCGGGGGAGGCTCCTACGAGCAGTACTTC; CDR3 protein: CASSLAGGGSYEQYF
J gene: TRBJ2-3; clone size: NA; CDR3 length: 15; V gene: TRBV2; D gene: NA; CDR3 DNA: TGTGCCAGCAGTCCACAATTGGCCGGGGGAGATACGCAGTATTTT; CDR3 protein: CASSPQLAGGDTQYF
J gene: TRBJ1-2; clone size: once; CDR3 length: 15; V gene: TRBV9; D gene: NA; CDR3 DNA: TGTGCCAGCAGCGTAGCTCCTTCCGACAGCTATGGCTACACCTTC; CDR3 protein: CASSVAPSDSYGYTF
J gene: TRBJ1-6; clone size: NA; CDR3 length: 12; V gene: TRBV9; D gene: TRBD1; CDR3 DNA: TGTGCCTCGGGACAGGGAAATTCACCCCTCCACTTT; CDR3 protein: CASGQGNSPLHF
J gene: TRBJ2-3; clone size: NA; CDR3 length: 14; V gene: TRBV2; D gene: NA; CDR3 DNA: TGTGCCAGCATTGGGGCGTCTAGCACAGATACGCAGTATTTT; CDR3 protein: CASIGASSTDTQYF
J gene: TRBJ2-7; clone size: few; CDR3 length: 12; V gene: TRBV29-1; D gene: NA; CDR3 DNA: TGCAGCGTTGGTGGCAGGTCGGACGAGCAGTACTTC; CDR3 protein: CSVGGRSDEQYF
J gene: TRBJ2-5; clone size: NA; CDR3 length: 15; V gene: TRBV6-2/TRBV6-3; D gene: TRBD1; CDR3 DNA: TGTGCCAGCAGTTCCCATTACAGGGGCCAAGAGACCCAGTACTTC; CDR3 protein: CASSSHYRGQETQYF
J gene: TRBJ2-6; clone size: NA; CDR3 length: 15; V gene: TRBV4-1; D gene: NA; CDR3 DNA: TGCGCCAGCAGCCAAGCAGGGACTGGGGCCAACGTCCTGACTTTC; CDR3 protein: CASSQAGTGANVLTF
J gene: TRBJ1-1; clone size: few; CDR3 length: 15; V gene: TRBV20-1; D gene: NA; CDR3 DNA: TGCAGTGCTTCAGAGTTTCCTCGGGAGAACACTGAAGCTTTCTTT; CDR3 protein: CSASEFPRENTEAFF
J gene: TRBJ2-2; clone size: many; CDR3 length: 17; V gene: TRBV7-2; D gene: TRBD1; CDR3 DNA: TGTGCCAGCAGCTTGTATAGAGAAAGGGGGCGGACCGGGGAGCTGTTTTTT; CDR3 protein: CASSLYRERGRTGELFF
J gene: TRBJ2-7; clone size: NA; CDR3 length: 16; V gene: TRBV5-1; D gene: NA; CDR3 DNA: TGCGCCAGCAGCTGGATAACCGGGACGGATACCTACGAGCAGTACTTC; CDR3 protein: CASSWITGTDTYEQYF
J gene: TRBJ2-4; clone size: NA; CDR3 length: 16; V gene: TRBV10-2; D gene: TRBD2; CDR3 DNA: TGCGCCAGCGGCCTGACTAGCGGGGAAGCCAAAAACATTCAGTACTTC; CDR3 protein: CASGLTSGEAKNIQYF
J gene: TRBJ1-2; clone size: NA; CDR3 length: 14; V gene: TRBV7-9; D gene: NA; CDR3 DNA: TGTGCCAGCAGCTTAGTGTCGGGGACCGGGGGCTACACCTTC; CDR3 protein: CASSLVSGTGGYTF
J gene: TRBJ2-5; clone size: NA; CDR3 length: 17; V gene: TRBV7-8; D gene: TRBD1; CDR3 DNA: TGTGCCAGCAGCTCCGTCCGGGACAGCTCTCTCCAAGAGACCCAGTACTTC; CDR3 protein: CASSSVRDSSLQETQYF
J gene: TRBJ2-5; clone size: few; CDR3 length: 14; V gene: TRBV20-1; D gene: TRBD2; CDR3 DNA: TGCAGTGCTATAGCGGGGGGGACCCAAGAGACCCAGTACTTC; CDR3 protein: CSAIAGGTQETQYF
J gene: TRBJ1-2; clone size: NA; CDR3 length: 13; V gene: TRBV6-5; D gene: NA; CDR3 DNA: TGTGCCAGCAGTTACGCCCCCAACTATGGCTACACCTTC; CDR3 protein: CASSYAPNYGYTF
J gene: TRBJ2-1; clone size: NA; CDR3 length: 18; V gene: TRBV11-2; D gene: TRBD2; CDR3 DNA: TGTGCCAGCAGCTTATTCGGTGGAGTACTAGCGGGGCTAAATGAGCAGTTCTTC; CDR3 protein: CASSLFGGVLAGLNEQFF
J gene: TRBJ1-2; clone size: few; CDR3 length: 16; V gene: TRBV4-1; D gene: NA; CDR3 DNA: TGCGCCAGCAGCCTAACGCTAGGACGTCAGATATATGGCTACACCTTC; CDR3 protein: CASSLTLGRQIYGYTF
J gene: TRBJ2-5; clone size: NA; CDR3 length: 14; V gene: TRBV11-2; D gene: NA; CDR3 DNA: TGTGCCAGCAGCTTACGGGGTATGGAAGAGACCCAGTACTTC; CDR3 protein: CASSLRGMEETQYF
J gene: TRBJ2-1; clone size: NA; CDR3 length: 17; V gene: TRBV5-1; D gene: NA; CDR3 DNA: TGCGCCAGCAGCCACCAGGCGTCCCTTAGCTCCTACAATGAGCAGTTCTTC; CDR3 protein: CASSHQASLSSYNEQFF